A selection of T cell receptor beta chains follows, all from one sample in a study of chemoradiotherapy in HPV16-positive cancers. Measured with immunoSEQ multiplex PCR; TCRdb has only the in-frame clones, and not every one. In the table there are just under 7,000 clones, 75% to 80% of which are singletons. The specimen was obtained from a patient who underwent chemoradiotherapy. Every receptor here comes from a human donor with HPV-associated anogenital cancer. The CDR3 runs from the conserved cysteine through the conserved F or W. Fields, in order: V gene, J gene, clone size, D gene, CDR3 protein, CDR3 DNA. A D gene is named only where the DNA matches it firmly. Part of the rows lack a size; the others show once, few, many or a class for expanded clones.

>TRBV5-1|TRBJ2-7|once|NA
CASSLWFGSSYEQYF
TGCGCCAGCAGCTTGTGGTTCGGGAGCTCCTACGAGCAGTACTTC
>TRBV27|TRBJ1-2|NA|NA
CASRNLSGGGRYGYTF
TGTGCCAGCCGTAATCTTTCCGGGGGAGGGCGCTATGGCTACACCTTC
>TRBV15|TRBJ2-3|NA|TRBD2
CATSRVGGVDTQYF
TGTGCCACCAGCAGAGTCGGGGGGGTGGATACGCAGTATTTT
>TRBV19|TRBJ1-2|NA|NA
CASSIGGRERYGYTF
TGTGCCAGTAGTATAGGTGGCAGGGAAAGGTATGGCTACACCTTC
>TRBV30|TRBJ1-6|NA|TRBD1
CAWNRDREGSPLHF
TGTGCCTGGAACCGGGACAGGGAGGGCTCACCCCTCCACTTT
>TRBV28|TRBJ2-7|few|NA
CASSLAPLVFGESSYEQYF
TGTGCCAGCAGTTTAGCCCCTCTGGTTTTTGGGGAAAGCTCCTACGAGCAGTACTTC
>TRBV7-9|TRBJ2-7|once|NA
CASSLRNEQYF
TGTGCCAGCAGCTTACGCAACGAGCAGTACTTC
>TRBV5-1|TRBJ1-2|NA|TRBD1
CASSLALGQVYGYTF
TGCGCCAGCAGCTTGGCTCTGGGACAGGTCTATGGCTACACCTTC
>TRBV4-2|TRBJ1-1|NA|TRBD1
CASSRTGGGRNTEAFF
TGTGCCAGCAGTCGTACTGGAGGGGGCCGAAACACTGAAGCTTTCTTT
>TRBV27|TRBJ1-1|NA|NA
CASSLQYREGEAFF
TGTGCCAGCAGTCTCCAGTACAGGGAGGGTGAAGCTTTCTTT
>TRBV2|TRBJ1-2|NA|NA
CASSVKPQSYGYTF
TGTGCCAGCAGTGTTAAACCACAGTCCTATGGCTACACCTTC
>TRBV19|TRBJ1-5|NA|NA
CASSHTGKYSNQPQHF
TGTGCCAGTAGTCACACAGGGAAATATAGCAATCAGCCCCAGCATTTT
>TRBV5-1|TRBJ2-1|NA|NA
CASSGGASNEQFF
TGCGCCAGCAGCGGGGGCGCGAGCAATGAGCAGTTCTTC
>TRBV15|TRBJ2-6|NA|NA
CATSIHQSSGANVLTF
TGTGCCACCAGCATTCACCAGTCCTCTGGGGCCAACGTCCTGACTTTC
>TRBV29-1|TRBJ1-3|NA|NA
CSVGADRNTIYF
TGCAGCGTTGGAGCAGACCGAAACACCATATATTTT
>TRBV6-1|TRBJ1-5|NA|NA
CASKEGGGNNQPQHF
TGTGCCAGCAAAGAGGGCGGGGGAAACAATCAGCCCCAGCATTTT
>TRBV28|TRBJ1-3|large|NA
CASSLGGDGGNTIYF
TGTGCCAGCAGTTTAGGGGGGGATGGTGGAAACACCATATATTTT
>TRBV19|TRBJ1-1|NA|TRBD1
CASSINQGADTEAFF
TGTGCCAGTAGTATTAATCAGGGGGCGGACACTGAAGCTTTCTTT
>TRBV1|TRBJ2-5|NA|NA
CTSSHRDPGGQETQYF
TGCACCAGCAGCCACCGGGACCCTGGGGGCCAAGAGACCCAGTACTTC
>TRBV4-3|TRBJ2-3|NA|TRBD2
CASSQQGGLAGGDTQYF
TGCGCCAGCAGCCAACAAGGGGGACTAGCGGGAGGAGATACGCAGTATTTT
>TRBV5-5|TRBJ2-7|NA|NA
CASSSGLLGAAEQYF
TGTGCCAGCAGCTCGGGACTGCTAGGGGCCGCCGAGCAGTACTTC
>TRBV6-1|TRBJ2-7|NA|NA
CASSEAYEQYF
TGTGCCAGCAGTGAAGCCTACGAGCAGTACTTC
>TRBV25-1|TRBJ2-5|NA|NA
CASSETGWRASETQYF
TGTGCCAGCAGTGAAACCGGCTGGCGGGCTTCCGAGACCCAGTACTTC
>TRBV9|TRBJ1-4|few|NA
CASSLYAGENEKLFF
TGTGCCAGCAGCCTATATGCAGGGGAGAATGAAAAACTGTTTTTT
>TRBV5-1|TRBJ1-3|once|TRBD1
CASSLSGQRSSGNTIYF
TGCGCCAGCAGCTTGTCGGGACAGCGATCCTCTGGAAACACCATATATTTT
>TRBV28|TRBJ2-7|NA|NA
CASSLGVPYEQYF
TGTGCCAGCAGTTTAGGGGTACCCTACGAGCAGTACTTC
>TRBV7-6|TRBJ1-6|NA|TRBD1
CASSLAGSPEDRGNSPLHF
TGTGCCAGCAGCTTAGCCGGGAGTCCGGAAGACAGGGGGAATTCACCCCTCCACTTT
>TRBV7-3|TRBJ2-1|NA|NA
CASSLTTRNEQFF
TGTGCCAGCAGCTTAACGACTAGAAATGAGCAGTTCTTC
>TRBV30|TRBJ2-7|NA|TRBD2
CAWTSGGSYEQYF
TGTGCCTGGACGAGCGGGGGATCCTACGAGCAGTACTTC